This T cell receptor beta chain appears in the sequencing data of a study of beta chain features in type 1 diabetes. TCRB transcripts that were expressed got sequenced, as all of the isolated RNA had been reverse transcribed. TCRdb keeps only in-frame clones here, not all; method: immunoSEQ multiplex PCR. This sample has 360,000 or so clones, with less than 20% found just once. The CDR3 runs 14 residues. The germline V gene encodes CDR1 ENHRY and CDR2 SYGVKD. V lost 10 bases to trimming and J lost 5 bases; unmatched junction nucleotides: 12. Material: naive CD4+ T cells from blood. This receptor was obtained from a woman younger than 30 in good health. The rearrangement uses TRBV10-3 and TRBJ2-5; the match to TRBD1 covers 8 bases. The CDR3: CATRQGTERETQYF. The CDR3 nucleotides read TGTGCCACCCGACAGGGGACAGAGAGGGAGACCCAGTACTTC.